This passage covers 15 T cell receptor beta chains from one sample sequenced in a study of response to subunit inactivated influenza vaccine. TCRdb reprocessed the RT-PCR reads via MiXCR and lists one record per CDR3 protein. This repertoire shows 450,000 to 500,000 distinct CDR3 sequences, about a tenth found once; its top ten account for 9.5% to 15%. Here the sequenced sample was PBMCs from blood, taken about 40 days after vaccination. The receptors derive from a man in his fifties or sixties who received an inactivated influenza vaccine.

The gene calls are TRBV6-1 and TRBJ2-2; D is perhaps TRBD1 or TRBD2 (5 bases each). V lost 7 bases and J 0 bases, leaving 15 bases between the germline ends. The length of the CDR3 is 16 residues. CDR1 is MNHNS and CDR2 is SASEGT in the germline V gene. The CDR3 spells CASTTPGTTNTGELFF. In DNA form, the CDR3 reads TGTGCCAGCACTACCCCCGGGACCACGAACACCGGGGAGCTGTTTTTT.

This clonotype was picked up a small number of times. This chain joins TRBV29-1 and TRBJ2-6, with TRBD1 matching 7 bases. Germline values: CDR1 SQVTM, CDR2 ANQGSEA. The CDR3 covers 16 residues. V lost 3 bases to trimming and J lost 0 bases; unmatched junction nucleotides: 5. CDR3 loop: CSVDSGGSSGANVLTF. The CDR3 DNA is TGCAGCGTTGATTCAGGGGGTAGCTCTGGGGCCAACGTCCTGACTTTC.

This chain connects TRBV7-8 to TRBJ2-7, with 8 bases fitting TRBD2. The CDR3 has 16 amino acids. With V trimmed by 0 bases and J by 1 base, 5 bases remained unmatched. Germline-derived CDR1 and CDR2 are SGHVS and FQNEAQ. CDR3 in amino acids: CASSLALRGESYEQYF. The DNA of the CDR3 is TGTGCCAGCAGCTTAGCGCTGCGGGGGGAATCCTACGAGCAGTACTTC.

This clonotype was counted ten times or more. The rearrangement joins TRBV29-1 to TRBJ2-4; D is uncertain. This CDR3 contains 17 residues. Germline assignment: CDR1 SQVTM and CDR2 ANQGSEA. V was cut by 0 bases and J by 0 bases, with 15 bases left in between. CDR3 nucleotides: TGCAGCGTTGAAGATAAAACAGCGCATCTAGCCAAAAACATTCAGTACTTC. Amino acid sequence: CSVEDKTAHLAKNIQYF.

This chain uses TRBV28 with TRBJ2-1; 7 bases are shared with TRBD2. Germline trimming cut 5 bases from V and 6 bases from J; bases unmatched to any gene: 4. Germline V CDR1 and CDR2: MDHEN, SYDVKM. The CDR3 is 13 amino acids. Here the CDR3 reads CASSQTSPNEQFF. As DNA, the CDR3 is TGTGCCAGCAGTCAGACTAGCCCCAATGAGCAGTTCTTC. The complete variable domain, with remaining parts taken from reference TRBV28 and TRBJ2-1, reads DVKVTQSSRYLVKRTGEKVFLECVQDMDHENMFWYRQDPGLGLRLIYFSYDVKMKEKGDIPEGYSVSREKKERFSLILESASTNQTSMYLCASSQTSPNEQFFGPGTRLTVL.

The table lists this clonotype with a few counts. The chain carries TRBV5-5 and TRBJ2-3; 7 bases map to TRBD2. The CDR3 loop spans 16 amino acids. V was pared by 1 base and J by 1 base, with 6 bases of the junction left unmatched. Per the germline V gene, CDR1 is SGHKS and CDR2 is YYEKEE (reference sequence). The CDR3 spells CASSLISGGGTDTQYF. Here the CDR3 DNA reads TGTGCCAGCAGCTTGATTTCGGGGGGTGGCACAGATACGCAGTATTTT.

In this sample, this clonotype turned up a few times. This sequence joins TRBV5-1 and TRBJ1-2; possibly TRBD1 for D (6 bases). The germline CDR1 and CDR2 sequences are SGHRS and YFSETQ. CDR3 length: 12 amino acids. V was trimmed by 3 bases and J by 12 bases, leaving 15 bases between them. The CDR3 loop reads CASSSKGDQNTF. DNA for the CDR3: TGCGCCAGCAGCTCAAAGGGGGATCAGAACACCTTC.

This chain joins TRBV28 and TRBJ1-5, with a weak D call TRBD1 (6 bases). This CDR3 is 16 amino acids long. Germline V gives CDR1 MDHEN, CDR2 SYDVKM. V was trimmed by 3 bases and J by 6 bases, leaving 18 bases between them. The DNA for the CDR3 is TGTGCCAGCAGTTTTCTCCAGGGGAAAGGTAGTCAGCCCCAGCATTTT. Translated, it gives CASSFLQGKGSQPQHF.

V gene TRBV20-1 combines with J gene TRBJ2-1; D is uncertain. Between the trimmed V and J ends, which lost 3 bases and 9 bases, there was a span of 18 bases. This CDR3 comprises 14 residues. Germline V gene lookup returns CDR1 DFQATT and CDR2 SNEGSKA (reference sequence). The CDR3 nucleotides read TGCAGTGCTAGCGTCGGGCCTCCGGGCAGTGAGCAGTTCTTC. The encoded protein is CSASVGPPGSEQFF.

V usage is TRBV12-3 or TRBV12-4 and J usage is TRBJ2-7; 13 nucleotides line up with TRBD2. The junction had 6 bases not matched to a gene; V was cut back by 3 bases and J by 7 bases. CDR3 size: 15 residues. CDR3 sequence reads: CASSFTSGGAREQYF. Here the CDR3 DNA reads TGTGCCAGCAGTTTCACTAGCGGGGGGGCGCGGGAGCAGTACTTC.

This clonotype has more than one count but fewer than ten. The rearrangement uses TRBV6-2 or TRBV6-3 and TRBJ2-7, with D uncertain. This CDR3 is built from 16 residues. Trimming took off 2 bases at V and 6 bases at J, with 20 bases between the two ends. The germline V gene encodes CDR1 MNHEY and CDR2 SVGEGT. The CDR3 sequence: CASSYEREPPRCEQYF. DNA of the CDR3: TGTGCCAGCAGTTACGAAAGGGAACCCCCTCGTTGCGAGCAGTACTTC.

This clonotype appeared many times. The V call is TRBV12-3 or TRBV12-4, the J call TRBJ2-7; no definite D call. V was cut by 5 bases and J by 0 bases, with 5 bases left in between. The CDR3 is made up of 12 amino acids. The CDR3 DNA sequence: TGTGCCAGCAGTCCCACCTCCTACGAGCAGTACTTC. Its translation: CASSPTSYEQYF.

CDR3 sequence reads: CASSLGSGTQYQETQYF. Written as DNA, the CDR3 is TGTGCCAGCAGCTTGGGCAGCGGGACGCAGTACCAAGAGACCCAGTACTTC. The V and J genes are TRBV7-9 and TRBJ2-5; 7 nucleotides agree with TRBD2. Germline CDR1 is SEHNR and CDR2 is FQNEAQ (reference sequence). V lost 3 bases to trimming and J lost 0 bases; unmatched junction nucleotides: 10. This CDR3 has 17 residues.

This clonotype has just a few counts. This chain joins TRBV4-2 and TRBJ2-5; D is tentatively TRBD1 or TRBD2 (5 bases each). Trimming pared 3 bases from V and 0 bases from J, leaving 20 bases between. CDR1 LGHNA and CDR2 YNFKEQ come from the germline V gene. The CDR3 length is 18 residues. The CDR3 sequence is CASSQHSGLGENQETQYF. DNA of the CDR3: TGTGCCAGCAGCCAGCACTCAGGGCTGGGGGAAAACCAAGAGACCCAGTACTTC.

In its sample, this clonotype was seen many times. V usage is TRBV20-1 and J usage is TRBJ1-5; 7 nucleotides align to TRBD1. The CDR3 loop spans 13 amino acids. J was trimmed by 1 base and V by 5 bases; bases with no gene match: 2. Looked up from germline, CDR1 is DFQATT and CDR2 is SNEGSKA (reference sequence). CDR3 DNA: TGCAGTGCTTTGACAGGGAGCAATCAGCCCCAGCATTTT. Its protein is CSALTGSNQPQHF.